This TCR beta chain is from a study of T cell responses to AZD1222 COVID-19 vaccine. Study-level results: White British people made up most donors, females outnumbered males, and clonal diversity was possibly underestimated.

The data were produced by immunoSEQ multiplex PCR, yet TCRdb's version contains in-frame clones alone and is incomplete. The sample lists 95,000 to 150,000 clones; almost 95% were seen once. About this clone: The antigen remains unidentified.

This material consisted of peripheral blood, taken on day 0 of AZD1222 vaccination. The sequence was obtained from an adult in good health.

The DNA of the CDR3 is TGCGCCAGCAGCCAAGTTATGCTAAGACAGGGAGAGTCACCCCTCCACTTT. Its protein product is CASSQVMLRQGESPLHF. The chain carries TRBV4-1 and TRBJ1-6; 7 positions agree with TRBD1. Trimming took 1 base from V and 10 from J; bases not matched to a gene: 13. This CDR3 spans 17 amino acids. Germline V gene lookup returns CDR1 MGHRA and CDR2 YSYEKL.